Each of the 3 T cell receptor beta chains below was sequenced from the same sample in a study of Ad26.COV2.S vaccination and SARS-CoV-2 variants. Clones were read by immunoSEQ multiplex PCR, and TCRdb kept only the in-frame ones, dropping some. This sample has about 400,000 clones; 89% occur once, and the top ten carry 1.5% to 2%. Treatment defined: about 20 received Ad26.COV2.S at low or high dose, single or two shots; 5 received placebo; per-sample allocation not given. Sampling happened 63 days after the first vaccine or placebo injection. The sample was peripheral blood, taken in a trial of Ad26.COV2.S vaccine versus placebo. The receptor set was obtained from a person aged 18-60 years who received the Ad26.COV2.S COVID-19 vaccine or a placebo.

This CDR3 is CASTWEGHEAFF. The CDR3 DNA is TGTGCCAGCACCTGGGAGGGACATGAAGCTTTCTTT. The chain combines TRBV28 with TRBJ1-1; D possibly corresponds to TRBD1 (6 bases). The CDR3 length is 12 residues. Germline V lookup: CDR1 MDHEN, CDR2 SYDVKM. V was pared by 7 bases and J by 7 bases, with 13 bases between.

This clone occurred once. This chain links TRBV7-2 with TRBJ2-1, with D possibly TRBD1 on 6 matching bases. The CDR3 extends over 13 amino acids. Trimming took 7 bases from V and 6 from J, leaving 13 bases between them. CDR1 is SGHTA and CDR2 is FQGNSA in the germline V gene. Here the CDR3 reads CASTVGARNEQFF. The CDR3 DNA sequence: TGTGCCAGCACTGTGGGGGCCCGCAATGAGCAGTTCTTC.

This clone was counted between two and nine times. This CDR3 reads CASSLLSSIGYSGNTIYF. DNA of the CDR3: TGTGCCAGCAGCTTATTAAGTAGTATTGGATACTCTGGAAACACCATATATTTT. The chain carries TRBV11-3 and TRBJ1-3; D is unresolved. Trimming removed 2 bases at V and 0 bases at J, with 17 bases between. Germline CDR1 reads SGHNT; CDR2 reads YENEEA. This CDR3 is built from 18 residues.